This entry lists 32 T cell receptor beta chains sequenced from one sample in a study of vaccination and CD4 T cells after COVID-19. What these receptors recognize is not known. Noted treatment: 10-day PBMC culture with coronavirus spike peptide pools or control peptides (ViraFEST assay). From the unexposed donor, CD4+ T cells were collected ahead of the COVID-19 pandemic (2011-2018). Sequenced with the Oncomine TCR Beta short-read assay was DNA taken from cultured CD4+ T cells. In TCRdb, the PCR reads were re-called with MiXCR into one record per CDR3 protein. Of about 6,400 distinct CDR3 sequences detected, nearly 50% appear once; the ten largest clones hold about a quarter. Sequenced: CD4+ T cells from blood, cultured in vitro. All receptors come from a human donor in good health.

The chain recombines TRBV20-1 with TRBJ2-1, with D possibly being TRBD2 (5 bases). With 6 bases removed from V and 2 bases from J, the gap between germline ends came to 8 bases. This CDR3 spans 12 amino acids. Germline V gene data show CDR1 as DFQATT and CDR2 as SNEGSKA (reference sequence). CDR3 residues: CSAGDTYNEQFF. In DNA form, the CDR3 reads TGCAGTGCGGGAGACACCTACAATGAGCAGTTCTTC.

Here the CDR3 DNA reads TGTGCCAGTAGTTTTAGGGGTCAGCCCCAGCATTTT. It encodes CASSFRGQPQHF. This rearrangement joins TRBV19 to TRBJ1-5, with TRBD1 as a possible D gene (5 bases). Per the germline V gene, CDR1 is LNHDA and CDR2 is SQIVND (reference sequence). Trimming stripped 5 bases from V and 6 bases from J, with 8 bases between. There are 12 residues in the CDR3.

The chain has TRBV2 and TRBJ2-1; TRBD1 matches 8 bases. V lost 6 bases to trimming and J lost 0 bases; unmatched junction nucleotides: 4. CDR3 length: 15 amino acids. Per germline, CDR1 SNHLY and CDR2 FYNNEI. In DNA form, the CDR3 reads TGTGCCAGCAGCGTCGGACAGGGCTCCTACAATGAGCAGTTCTTC. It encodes CASSVGQGSYNEQFF.

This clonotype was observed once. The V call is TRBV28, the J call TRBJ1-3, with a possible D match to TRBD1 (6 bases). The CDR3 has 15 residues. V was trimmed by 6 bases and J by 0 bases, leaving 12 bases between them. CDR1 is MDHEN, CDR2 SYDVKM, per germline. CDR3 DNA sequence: TGTGCCAGCAGGGCACAGGGTTACTCTGGAAACACCATATATTTT. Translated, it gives CASRAQGYSGNTIYF.

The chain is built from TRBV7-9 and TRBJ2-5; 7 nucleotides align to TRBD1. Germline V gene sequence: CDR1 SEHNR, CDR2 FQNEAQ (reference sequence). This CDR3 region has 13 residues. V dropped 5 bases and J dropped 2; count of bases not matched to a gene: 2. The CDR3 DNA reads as TGTGCCAGCAGCCAGACAGGGCAAGAGACCCAGTACTTC. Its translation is CASSQTGQETQYF.

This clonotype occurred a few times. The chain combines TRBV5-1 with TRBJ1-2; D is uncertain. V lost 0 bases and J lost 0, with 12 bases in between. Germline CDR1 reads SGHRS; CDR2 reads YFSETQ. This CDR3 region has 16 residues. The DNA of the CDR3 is TGCGCCAGCAGCTTGGATCCCGTCAGAGCTAACTATGGCTACACCTTC. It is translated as CASSLDPVRANYGYTF.

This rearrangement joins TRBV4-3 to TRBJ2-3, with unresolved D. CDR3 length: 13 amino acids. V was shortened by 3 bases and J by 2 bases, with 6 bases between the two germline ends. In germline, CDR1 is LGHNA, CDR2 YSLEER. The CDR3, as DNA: TGCGCCAGCAGCCAGTGGACCACAGATACGCAGTATTTT. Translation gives CASSQWTTDTQYF.

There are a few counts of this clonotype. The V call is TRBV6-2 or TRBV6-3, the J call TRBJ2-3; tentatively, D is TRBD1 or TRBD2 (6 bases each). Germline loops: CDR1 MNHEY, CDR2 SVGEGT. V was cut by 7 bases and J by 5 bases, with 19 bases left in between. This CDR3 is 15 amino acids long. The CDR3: CASIDLGAGRDTQYF. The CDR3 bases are TGTGCCAGCATCGATTTGGGGGCGGGAAGAGATACGCAGTATTTT.

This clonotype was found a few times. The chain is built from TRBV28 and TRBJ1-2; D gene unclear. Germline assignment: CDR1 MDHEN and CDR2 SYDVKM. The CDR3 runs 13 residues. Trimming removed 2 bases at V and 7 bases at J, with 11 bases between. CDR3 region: CASSLNLSFGYTF. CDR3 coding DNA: TGTGCCAGCAGTTTAAATTTGTCCTTTGGCTACACCTTC.

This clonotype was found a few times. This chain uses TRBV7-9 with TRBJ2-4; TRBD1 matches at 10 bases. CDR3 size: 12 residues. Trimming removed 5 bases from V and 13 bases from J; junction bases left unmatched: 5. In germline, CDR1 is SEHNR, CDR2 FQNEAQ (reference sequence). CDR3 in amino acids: CASSIGQGGQYF. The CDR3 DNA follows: TGTGCCAGCAGCATCGGACAGGGGGGACAGTACTTC.

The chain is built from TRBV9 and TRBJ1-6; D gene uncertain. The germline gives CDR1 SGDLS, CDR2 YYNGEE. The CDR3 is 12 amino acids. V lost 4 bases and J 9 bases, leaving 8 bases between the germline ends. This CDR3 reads CASSLGTSPLHF. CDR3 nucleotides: TGTGCCAGCAGCCTAGGAACTTCACCCCTCCACTTT.

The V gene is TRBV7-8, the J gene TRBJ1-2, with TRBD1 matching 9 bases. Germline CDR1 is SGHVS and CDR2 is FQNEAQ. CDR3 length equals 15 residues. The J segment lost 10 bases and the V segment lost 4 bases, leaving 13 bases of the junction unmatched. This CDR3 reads CASSSNPGQGSSYTF. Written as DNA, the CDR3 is TGTGCCAGCAGCTCGAACCCGGGACAGGGCTCTTCCTACACCTTC.

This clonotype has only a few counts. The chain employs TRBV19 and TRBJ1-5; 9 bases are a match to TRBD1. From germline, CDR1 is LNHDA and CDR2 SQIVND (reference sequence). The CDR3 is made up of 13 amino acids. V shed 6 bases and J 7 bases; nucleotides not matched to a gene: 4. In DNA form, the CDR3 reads TGTGCCAGTAGGACAGGGGGAGGGCAGCCCCAGCATTTT. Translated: CASRTGGGQPQHF.

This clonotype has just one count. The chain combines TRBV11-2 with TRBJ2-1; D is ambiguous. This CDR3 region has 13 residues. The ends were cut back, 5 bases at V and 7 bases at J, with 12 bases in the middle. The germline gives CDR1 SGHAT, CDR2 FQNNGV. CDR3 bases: TGTGCCAGCAGCGCCTCAACCTCAAATGAGCAGTTCTTC. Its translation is CASSASTSNEQFF.

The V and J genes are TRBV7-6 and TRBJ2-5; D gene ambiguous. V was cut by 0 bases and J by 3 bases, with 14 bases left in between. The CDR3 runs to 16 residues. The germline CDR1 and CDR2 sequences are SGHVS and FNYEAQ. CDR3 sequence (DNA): TGTGCCAGCAGCTTAGCGGGTTACCGTGTAGAAGAGACCCAGTACTTC. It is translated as CASSLAGYRVEETQYF.

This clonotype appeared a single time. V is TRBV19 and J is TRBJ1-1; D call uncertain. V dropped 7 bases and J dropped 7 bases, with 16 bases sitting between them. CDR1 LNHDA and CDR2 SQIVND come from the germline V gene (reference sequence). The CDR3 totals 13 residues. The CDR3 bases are TGTGCCAGTATCGGGGTTGCGGCCCTTGAAGCTTTCTTT. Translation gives CASIGVAALEAFF.

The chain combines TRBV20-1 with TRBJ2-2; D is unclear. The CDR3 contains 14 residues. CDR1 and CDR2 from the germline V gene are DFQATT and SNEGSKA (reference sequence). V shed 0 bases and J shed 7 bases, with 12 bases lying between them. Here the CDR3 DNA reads TGCAGTGCTAGAGATGGAGAGGCTTACGGGGAGCTGTTTTTT. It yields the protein CSARDGEAYGELFF.

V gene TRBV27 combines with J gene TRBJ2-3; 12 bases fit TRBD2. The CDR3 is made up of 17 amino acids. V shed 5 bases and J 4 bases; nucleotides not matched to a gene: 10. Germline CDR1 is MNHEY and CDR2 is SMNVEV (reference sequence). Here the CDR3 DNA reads TGTGCCAGCAGTCCAAGATCTAGCGGGGGGGCCGCAGATACGCAGTATTTT. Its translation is CASSPRSSGGAADTQYF.

The chain's CDR3 is CASSLVGGNQPQHF. CDR3 coding DNA: TGTGCCAGCAGCTTAGTGGGGGGCAATCAGCCCCAGCATTTT. This chain connects TRBV7-2 to TRBJ1-5; TRBD1 is a possible D gene (5 bases). CDR3 length equals 14 residues. Germline V gene sequence: CDR1 SGHTA, CDR2 FQGNSA. The ends were cut back, 1 base at V and 2 bases at J, with 6 bases in the middle.

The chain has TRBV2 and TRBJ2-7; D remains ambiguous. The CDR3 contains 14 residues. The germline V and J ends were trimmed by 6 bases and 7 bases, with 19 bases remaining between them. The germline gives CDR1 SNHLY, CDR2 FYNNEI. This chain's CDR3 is CASRPLADLGEQYF. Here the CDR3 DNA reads TGTGCCAGCAGGCCCCTCGCGGATCTCGGAGAGCAGTACTTC.

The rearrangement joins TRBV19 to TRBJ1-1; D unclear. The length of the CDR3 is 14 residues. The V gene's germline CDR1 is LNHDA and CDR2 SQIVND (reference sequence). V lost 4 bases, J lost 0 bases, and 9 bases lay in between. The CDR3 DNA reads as TGTGCCAGTAGTAGGAGTGGGCTGAACACTGAAGCTTTCTTT. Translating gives CASSRSGLNTEAFF.

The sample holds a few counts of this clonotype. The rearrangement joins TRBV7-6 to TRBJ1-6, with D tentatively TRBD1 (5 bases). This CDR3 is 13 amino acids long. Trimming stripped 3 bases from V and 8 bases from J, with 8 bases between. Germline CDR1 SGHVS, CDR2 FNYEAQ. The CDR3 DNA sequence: TGTGCCAGCAGCTTGGGGACGGATTCACCCCTCCACTTT. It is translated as CASSLGTDSPLHF. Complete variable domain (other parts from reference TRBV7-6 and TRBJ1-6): GAGVSQSPRYKVTKRGQDVALRCDPISGHVSLYWYRQALGQGPEFLTYFNYEAQQDKSGLPNDRFSAERPEGSISTLTIQRTEQRDSAMYRCASSLGTDSPLHFGNGTRLTVT.

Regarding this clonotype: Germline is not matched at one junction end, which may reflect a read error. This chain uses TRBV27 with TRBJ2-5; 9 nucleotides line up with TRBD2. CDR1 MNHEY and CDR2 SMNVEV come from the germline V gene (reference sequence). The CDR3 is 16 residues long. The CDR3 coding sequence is TGTGCCAGCAGTTACTCTAGCGGGATGTACCAAGAGGCCCAGTACTTC. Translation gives CASSYSSGMYQEAQYF.

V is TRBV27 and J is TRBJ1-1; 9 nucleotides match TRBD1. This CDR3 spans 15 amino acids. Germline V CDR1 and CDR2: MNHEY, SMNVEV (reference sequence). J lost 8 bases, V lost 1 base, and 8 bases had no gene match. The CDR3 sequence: CASSLLGQGPLEAFF. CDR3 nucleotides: TGTGCCAGCAGTTTATTGGGACAGGGTCCCCTGGAAGCTTTCTTT.

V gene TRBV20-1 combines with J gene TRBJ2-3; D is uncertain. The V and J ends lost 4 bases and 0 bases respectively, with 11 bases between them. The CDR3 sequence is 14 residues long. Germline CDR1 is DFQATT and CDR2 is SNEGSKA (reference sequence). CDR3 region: CSAKKVLSTDTQYF. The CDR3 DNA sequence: TGCAGTGCTAAAAAGGTCCTTAGCACAGATACGCAGTATTTT.

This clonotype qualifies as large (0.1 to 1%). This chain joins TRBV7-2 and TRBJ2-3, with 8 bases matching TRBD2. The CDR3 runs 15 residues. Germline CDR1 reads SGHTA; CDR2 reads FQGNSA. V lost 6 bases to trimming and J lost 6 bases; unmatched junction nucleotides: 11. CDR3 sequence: CASSPRGSGGDTQYF. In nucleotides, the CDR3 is TGTGCCAGCAGTCCCCGGGGGAGCGGGGGTGATACGCAGTATTTT.

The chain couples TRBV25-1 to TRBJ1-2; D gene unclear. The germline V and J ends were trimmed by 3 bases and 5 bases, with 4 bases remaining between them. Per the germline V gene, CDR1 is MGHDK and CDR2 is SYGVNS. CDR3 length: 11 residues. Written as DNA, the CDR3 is TGTGCCAGCAGTGACTATTATGGCTACACCTTC. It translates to CASSDYYGYTF.

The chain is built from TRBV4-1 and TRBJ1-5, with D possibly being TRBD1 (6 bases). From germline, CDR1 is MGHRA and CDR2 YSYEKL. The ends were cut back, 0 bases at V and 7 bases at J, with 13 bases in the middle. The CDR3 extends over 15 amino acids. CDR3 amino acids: CASSQDGGGEQPQHF. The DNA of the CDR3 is TGCGCCAGCAGCCAAGATGGGGGGGGCGAACAGCCCCAGCATTTT.

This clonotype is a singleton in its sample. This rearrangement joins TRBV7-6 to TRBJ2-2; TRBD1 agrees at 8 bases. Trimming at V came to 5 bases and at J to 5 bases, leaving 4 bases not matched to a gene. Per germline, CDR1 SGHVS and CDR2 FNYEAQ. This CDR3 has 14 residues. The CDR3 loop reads CASSPRQGTGELFF. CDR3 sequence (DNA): TGTGCCAGCAGCCCCAGACAGGGGACCGGGGAGCTGTTTTTT.

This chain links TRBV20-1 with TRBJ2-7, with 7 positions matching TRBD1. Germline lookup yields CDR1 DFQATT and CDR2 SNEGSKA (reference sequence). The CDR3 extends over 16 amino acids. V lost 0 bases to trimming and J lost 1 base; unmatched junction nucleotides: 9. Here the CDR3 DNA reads TGCAGTGCTAGAGATCTAAGGACAGGACCTTCCTACGAGCAGTACTTC. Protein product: CSARDLRTGPSYEQYF.

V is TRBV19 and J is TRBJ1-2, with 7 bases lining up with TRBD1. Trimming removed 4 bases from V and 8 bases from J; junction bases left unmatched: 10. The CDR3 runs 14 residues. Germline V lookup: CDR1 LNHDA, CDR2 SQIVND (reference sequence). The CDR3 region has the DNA TGTGCCAGTAGTACCCCGACGCCCAGGGGGGGCTACACCTTC. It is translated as CASSTPTPRGGYTF.

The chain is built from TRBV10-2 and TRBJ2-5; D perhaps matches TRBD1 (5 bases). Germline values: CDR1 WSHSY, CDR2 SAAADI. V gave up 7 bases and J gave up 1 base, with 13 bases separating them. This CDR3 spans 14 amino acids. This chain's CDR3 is CASKKDSFQETQYF. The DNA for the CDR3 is TGCGCCAGCAAGAAAGACAGCTTCCAAGAGACCCAGTACTTC.